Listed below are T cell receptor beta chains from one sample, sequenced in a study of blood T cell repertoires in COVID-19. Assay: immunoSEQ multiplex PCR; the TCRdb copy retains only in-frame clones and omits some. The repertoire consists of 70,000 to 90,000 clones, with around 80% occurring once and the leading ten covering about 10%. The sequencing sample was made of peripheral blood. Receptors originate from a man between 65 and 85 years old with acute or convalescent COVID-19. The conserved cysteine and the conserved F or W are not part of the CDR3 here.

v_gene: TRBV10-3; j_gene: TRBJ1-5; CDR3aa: AISESGQAGQPQH
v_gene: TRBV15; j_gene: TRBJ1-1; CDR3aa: ATSSHRFMNTEAF
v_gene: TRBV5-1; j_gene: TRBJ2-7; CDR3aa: ASSRDRGRYEQY
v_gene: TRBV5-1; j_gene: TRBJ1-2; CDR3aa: ASSLRSPGGYT
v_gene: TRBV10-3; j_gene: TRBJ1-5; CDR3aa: AIMENSNQPQH
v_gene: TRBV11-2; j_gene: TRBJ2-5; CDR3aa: ASSFGRETQY
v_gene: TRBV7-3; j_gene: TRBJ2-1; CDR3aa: ASSPGTTGSKGF
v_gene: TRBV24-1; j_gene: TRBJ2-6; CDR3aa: ATRPTGGDGANVLT
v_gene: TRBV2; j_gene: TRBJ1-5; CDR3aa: ASSPRGDTTQPQH
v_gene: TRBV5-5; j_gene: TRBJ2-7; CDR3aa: ASSRQAGDSYEQY
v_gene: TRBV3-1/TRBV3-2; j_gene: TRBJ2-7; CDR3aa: ASKGGRQDEQY
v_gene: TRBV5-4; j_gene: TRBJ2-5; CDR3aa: ASSLALAGAWQETQY
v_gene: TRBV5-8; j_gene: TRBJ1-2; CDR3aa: ASSRDSSNYGYT
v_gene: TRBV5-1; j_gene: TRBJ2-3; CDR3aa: ASNEGSGGIDTQY
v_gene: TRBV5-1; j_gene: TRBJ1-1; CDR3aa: ASSLGHQVTEAF
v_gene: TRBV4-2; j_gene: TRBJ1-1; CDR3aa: ASSQGSGGVNTEAF
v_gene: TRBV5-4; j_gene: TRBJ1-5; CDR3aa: ASRTETGTQPQH
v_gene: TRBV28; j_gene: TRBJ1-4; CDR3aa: ASSAHGSTNEKLF
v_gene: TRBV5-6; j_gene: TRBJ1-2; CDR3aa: ASSLAGTDGYT
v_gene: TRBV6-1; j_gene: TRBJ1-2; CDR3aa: ASSFDRWNYGYT
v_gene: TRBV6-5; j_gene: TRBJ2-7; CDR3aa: ASSRLAGAAEQY
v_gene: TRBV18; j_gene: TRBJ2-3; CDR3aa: ASSRRTSGHPSTDTQY
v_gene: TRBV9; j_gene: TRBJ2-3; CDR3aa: ASSPLGLARYTDTQY
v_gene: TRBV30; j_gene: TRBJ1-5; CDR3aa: AWSGSSNQPQH
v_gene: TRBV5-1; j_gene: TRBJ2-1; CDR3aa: ASSLGGSSSYNEQF
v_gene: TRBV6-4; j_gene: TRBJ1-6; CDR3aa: ASNATFTPNSPLH
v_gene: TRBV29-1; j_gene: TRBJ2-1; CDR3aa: SVDSGEQF
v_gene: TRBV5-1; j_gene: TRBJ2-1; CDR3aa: ASSLEPFSDEQF
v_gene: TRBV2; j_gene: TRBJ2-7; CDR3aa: ASKRGPSYEQY
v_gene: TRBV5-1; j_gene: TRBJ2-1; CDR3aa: ASSLYGQMDEQF
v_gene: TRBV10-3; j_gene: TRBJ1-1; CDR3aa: AISVQTNTEAF
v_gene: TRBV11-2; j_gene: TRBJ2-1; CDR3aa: ASSLDRYNEQF
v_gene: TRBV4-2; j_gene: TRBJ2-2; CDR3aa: ASSQDDISGVTGELF
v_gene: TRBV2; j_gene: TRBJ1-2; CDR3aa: ASSEATGGFYGYT
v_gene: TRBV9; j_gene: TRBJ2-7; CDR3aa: ASSVAGGGLYEQY
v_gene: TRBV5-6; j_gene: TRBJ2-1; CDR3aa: ASSSVAGGEGEQF
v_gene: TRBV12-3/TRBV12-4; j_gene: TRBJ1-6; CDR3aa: ASSPTEVSPLH
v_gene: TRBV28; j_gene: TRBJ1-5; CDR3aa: ASSPQGGSPL
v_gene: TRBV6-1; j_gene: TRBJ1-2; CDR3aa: ASSELGLGGYGYT
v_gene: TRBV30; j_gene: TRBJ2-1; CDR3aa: AWSRGGSRNEQF
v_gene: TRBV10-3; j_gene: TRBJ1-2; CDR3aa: AITPSDRNGYT
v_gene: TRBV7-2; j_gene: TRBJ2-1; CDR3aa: AGRQGARNEQF
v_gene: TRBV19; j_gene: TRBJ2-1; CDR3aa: ASSPSGGSYNEQF
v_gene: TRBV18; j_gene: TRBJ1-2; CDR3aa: ASSPPLDRGGNGYT
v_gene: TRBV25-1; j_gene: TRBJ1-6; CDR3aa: ASSPPGGRPLH
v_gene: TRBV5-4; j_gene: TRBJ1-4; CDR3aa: ASSSDPTTTNEKLF
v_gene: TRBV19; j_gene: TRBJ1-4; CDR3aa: ATTRVATDEKLF
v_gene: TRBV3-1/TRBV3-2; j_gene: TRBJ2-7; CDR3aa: ASSQGGRPYEQY
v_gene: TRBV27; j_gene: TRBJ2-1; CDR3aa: ASSLGTSGRAEQF
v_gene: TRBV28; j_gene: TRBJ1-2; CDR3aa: ASSSLGTGHGYT
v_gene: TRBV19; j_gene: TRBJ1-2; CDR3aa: ASTPPGTGGNYGYT
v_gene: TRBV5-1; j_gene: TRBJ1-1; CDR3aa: ASSLTRTGKNMNTEAF
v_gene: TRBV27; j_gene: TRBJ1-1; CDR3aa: ASSLTRNTEAF
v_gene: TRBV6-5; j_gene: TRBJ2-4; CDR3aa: ASSYSKGGRGNIQY